The 8 T cell receptor beta chains in this list originate from one sample, sequenced in a study of T cell responses to AZD1222 COVID-19 vaccine. Data came from immunoSEQ multiplex PCR; TCRdb stores just in-frame clones and leaves some out. The top ten hold under 8.5% of the sample, which has roughly 70,000 clones, around 82% seen once. The input for sequencing was peripheral blood, taken 28 days after the second AZD1222 dose. These receptors were obtained from an adult who received the AZD1222 COVID-19 vaccine.

V gene TRBV2 combines with J gene TRBJ1-6; D not resolved. This CDR3 has 14 residues. Germline CDR1 SNHLY, CDR2 FYNNEI. The V and J ends lost 8 bases and 7 bases respectively, with 15 bases between them. The CDR3 spells CASAPVTPNSPLHF. The DNA for the CDR3 is TGTGCCAGCGCCCCTGTTACCCCCAATTCACCCCTCCACTTT.

The chain combines TRBV29-1 with TRBJ2-3, with TRBD2 matching 10 bases. Germline V CDR1 and CDR2: SQVTM, ANQGSEA. The CDR3 contains 14 residues. V trimming: 4 bases; J trimming: 0 bases; junction bases outside the gene matches: 1. DNA of the CDR3: TGCAGCGTTGCTAGCGGGGGAAGCACAGATACGCAGTATTTT. This translates into CSVASGGSTDTQYF.

This clone was seen just once. J is TRBJ1-4 and V is TRBV5-6; 9 bases fit TRBD1. The CDR3 is made up of 15 amino acids. The ends lost 1 base at V and 8 bases at J; junction bases unmatched: 6. Looked up from germline, CDR1 is SGHDT and CDR2 is YYEEEE. The CDR3 is CASSLLGQGEEKLFF. CDR3 nucleotides: TGTGCCAGCAGCTTGTTGGGACAGGGTGAAGAAAAACTGTTTTTT.

This clone was seen a single time. This chain joins TRBV27 and TRBJ1-2; 7 bases fit TRBD1. The CDR3 contains 14 residues. From germline, CDR1 is MNHEY and CDR2 SMNVEV (reference sequence). Trimming at V came to 4 bases and at J to 0 bases, leaving 2 bases not matched to a gene. The CDR3 reads CASSYGTANYGYTF. DNA of the CDR3: TGTGCCAGCAGTTACGGGACAGCTAACTATGGCTACACCTTC.

The J gene is TRBJ2-7, the V gene TRBV27, with 12 bases lining up with TRBD2. The CDR3 runs 16 residues. The junction had 7 bases not matched to a gene; V was cut back by 4 bases and J by 3 bases. CDR1 is MNHEY, CDR2 SMNVEV, per germline (reference sequence). The CDR3 loop reads CASSSPWTSGVYEQYF. CDR3 sequence (DNA): TGTGCCAGCAGTTCCCCCTGGACTAGCGGGGTCTACGAGCAGTACTTC.

The chain employs TRBV10-3 and TRBJ1-3; D ambiguous. CDR3 size: 16 residues. In germline, CDR1 is ENHRY, CDR2 SYGVKD. Trimming stripped 7 bases from V and 6 bases from J, with 22 bases between. As DNA, the CDR3 is TGTGCCATCAAGGCCCTGATAGCGCCTCTTAAAAACACCATATATTTT. It is translated as CAIKALIAPLKNTIYF.

The chain links TRBV19 to TRBJ1-5; 7 nucleotides agree with TRBD1. This CDR3 contains 14 residues. CDR1 LNHDA and CDR2 SQIVND come from the germline V gene (reference sequence). The trim removed 4 bases at V and 7 bases at J, leaving 7 bases unmatched. Here the CDR3 DNA reads TGTGCCAGTAGTACCCCGACAGGGAACCAGCCCCAGCATTTT. It encodes CASSTPTGNQPQHF.

This clone showed up just once. Here the CDR3 reads CASSLAARVENTIYF. The DNA of the CDR3 is TGCGCCAGCAGCTTGGCTGCCAGGGTTGAAAACACCATATATTTT. The chain has TRBV5-1 and TRBJ1-3; D is perhaps TRBD1 (5 bases). V gave up 0 bases and J gave up 6 bases, with 13 bases separating them. This CDR3 spans 15 amino acids. The germline CDR1 and CDR2 sequences are SGHRS and YFSETQ.